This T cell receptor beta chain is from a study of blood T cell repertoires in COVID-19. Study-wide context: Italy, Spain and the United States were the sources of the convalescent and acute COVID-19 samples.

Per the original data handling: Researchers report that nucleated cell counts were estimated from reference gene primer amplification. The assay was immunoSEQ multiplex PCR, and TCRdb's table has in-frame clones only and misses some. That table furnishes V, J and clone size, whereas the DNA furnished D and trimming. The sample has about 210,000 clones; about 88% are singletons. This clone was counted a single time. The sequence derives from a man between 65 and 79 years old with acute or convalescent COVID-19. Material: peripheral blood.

As DNA, the CDR3 is TGTGCCATCAGGAACCTAGCGGGTGAATACGAGCAGTACTTC. It translates to CAIRNLAGEYEQYF. The V gene is TRBV10-3, the J gene TRBJ2-7; TRBD2 aligns across 8 bases. The germline V gene encodes CDR1 ENHRY and CDR2 SYGVKD. Losses at the gene ends were 6 bases for V and 4 bases for J; bases not matched to a gene: 8. This CDR3 is built from 14 residues.